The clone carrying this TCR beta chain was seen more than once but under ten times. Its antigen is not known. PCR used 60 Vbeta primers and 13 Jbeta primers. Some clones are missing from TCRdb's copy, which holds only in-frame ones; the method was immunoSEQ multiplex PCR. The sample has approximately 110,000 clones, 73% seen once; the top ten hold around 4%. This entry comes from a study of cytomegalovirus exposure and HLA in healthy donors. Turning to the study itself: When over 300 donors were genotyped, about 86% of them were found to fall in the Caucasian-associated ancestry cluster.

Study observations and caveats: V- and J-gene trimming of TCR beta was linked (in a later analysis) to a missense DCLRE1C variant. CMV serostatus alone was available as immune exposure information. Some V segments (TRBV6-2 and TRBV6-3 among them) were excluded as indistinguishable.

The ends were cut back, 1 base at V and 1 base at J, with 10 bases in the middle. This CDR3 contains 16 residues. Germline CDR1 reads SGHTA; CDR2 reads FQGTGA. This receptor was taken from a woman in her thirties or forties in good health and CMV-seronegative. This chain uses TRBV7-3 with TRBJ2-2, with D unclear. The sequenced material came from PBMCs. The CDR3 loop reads CASSLMHPGNTGELFF. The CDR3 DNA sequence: TGTGCCAGCAGCTTAATGCATCCAGGGAACACCGGGGAGCTGTTTTTT.